This T cell receptor (beta chain) originates from a study of immune evolution from preneoplasia to lung adenocarcinoma. Findings of the study overall: Later-stage lesions seemingly showed higher T cell density and diversity than normal lung.

The germline V and J ends were trimmed by 1 base and 1 base, with 19 bases remaining between them. The CDR3 runs 18 residues. CDR1 is LNHDA and CDR2 is SQIVND in the germline V gene (reference sequence). This table comes from immunoSEQ multiplex PCR, and its TCRdb copy is limited to in-frame clones, with some not included. Here the sample spans around 4,500 clones, more than 75% being singletons. This clone has only a few counts. The antigen is unknown. The receptor comes from a person between 65 and 80 years old with lung adenocarcinoma. This chain links TRBV19 with TRBJ1-1; D is possibly TRBD1 (6 bases). Sequenced material: FFPE lung adenocarcinoma in situ tissue. Here the CDR3 DNA reads TGTGCCAGTAGTATAGCTTGGGGTATGGGGGCCTGGAACACTGAAGCTTTCTTT. It codes for CASSIAWGMGAWNTEAFF.